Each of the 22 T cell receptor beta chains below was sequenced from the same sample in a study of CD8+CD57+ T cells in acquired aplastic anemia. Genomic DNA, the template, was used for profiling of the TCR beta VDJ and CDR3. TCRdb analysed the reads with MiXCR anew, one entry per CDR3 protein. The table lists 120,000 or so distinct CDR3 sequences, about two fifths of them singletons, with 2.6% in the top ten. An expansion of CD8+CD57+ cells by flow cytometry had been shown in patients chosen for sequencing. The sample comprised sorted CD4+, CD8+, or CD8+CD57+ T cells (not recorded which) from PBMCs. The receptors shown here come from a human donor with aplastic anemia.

CDR3 sequence (DNA): TGTGCCACCAGTGACACTAGCGGGGGGGCCAGAGATACGCAGTATTTT. Its protein is CATSDTSGGARDTQYF. This rearrangement joins TRBV24-1 to TRBJ2-3; 13 bases agree with TRBD2. V shed 4 bases, J shed 5 bases, and the junction held 5 bases outside the gene matches. This CDR3 region has 16 residues. Germline CDR1 and CDR2: KGHDR and SFDVKD.

The CDR3 bases are TGTGCCAGCAGTTCGGGACAGGTCCTTCGGAATGAAAAACTGTTTTTT. Its translation: CASSSGQVLRNEKLFF. The gene calls are TRBV6-2 or TRBV6-3 and TRBJ1-4; 8 bases map to TRBD1. The CDR3 contains 16 residues. Per germline, CDR1 MNHEY and CDR2 SVGEGT. Germline trimming cut 4 bases from V and 5 bases from J; bases unmatched to any gene: 9.

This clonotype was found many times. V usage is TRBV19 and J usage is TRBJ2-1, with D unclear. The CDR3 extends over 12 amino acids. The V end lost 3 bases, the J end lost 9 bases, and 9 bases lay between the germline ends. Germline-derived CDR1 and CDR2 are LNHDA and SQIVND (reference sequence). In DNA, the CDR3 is TGTGCCAGTAGTATCGGCCGTTTTGAGCAGTTCTTC. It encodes CASSIGRFEQFF. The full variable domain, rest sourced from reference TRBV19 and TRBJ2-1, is DGGITQSPKYLFRKEGQNVTLSCEQNLNHDAMYWYRQDPGQGLRLIYYSQIVNDFQKGDIAEGYSVSREKKESFPLTVTSAQKNPTAFYLCASSIGRFEQFFGPGTRLTVL.

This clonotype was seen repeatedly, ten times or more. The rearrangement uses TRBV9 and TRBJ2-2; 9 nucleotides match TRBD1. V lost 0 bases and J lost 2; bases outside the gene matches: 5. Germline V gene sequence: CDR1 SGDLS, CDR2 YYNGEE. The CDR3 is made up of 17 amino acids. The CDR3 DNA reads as TGTGCCAGCAGCGTAGGGAGACAGGGGGTCAACACCGGGGAGCTGTTTTTT. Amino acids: CASSVGRQGVNTGELFF.

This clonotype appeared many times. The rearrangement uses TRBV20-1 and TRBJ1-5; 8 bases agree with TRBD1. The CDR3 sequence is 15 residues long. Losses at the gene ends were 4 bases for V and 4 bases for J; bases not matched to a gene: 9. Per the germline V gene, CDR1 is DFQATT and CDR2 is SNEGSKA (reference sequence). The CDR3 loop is CSANLRQGRNQPQHF. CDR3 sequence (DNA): TGCAGTGCTAATCTAAGACAGGGGCGGAATCAGCCCCAGCATTTT.

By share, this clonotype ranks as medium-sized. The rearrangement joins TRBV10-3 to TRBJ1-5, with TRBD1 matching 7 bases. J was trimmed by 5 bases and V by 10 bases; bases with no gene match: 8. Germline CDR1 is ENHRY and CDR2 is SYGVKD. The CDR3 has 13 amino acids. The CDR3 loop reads CASATGWDQPQHF. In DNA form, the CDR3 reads TGTGCCAGCGCGACAGGGTGGGATCAGCCCCAGCATTTT.

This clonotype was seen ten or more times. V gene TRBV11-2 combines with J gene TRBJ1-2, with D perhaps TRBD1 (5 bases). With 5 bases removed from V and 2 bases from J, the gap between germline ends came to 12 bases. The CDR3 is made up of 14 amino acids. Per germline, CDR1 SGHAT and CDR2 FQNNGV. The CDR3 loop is CASSGRGVNYGYTF. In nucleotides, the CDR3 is TGTGCCAGCAGCGGACGGGGGGTAAACTATGGCTACACCTTC.

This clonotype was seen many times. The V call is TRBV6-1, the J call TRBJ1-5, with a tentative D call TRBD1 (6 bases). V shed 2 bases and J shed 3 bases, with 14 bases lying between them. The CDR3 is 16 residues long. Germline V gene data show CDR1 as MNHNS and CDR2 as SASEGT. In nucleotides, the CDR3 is TGTGCCAGCAGTGAACCTAGGGGGGCCTTCAATCAGCCCCAGCATTTT. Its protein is CASSEPRGAFNQPQHF.

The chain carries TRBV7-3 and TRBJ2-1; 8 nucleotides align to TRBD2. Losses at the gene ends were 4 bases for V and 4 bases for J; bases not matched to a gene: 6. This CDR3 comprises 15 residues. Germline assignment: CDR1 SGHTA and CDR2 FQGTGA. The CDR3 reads CASSSGLASYNEQFF. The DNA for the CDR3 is TGTGCCAGCAGCTCCGGACTAGCCTCATACAATGAGCAGTTCTTC.

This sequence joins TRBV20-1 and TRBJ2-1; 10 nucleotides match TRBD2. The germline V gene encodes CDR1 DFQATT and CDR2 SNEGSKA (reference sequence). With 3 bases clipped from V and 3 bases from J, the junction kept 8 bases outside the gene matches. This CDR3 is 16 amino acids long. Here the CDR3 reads CSARNLAGALYNEQFF. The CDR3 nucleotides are TGCAGTGCTAGGAACCTAGCGGGAGCTCTCTACAATGAGCAGTTCTTC.

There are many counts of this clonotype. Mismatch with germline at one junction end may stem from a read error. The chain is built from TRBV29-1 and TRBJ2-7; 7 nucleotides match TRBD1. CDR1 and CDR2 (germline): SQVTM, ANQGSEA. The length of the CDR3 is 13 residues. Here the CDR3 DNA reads TGCAGCGTTGGGCAGGGGGTGATCTACGAGCAGTGCTTC. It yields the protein CSVGQGVIYEQCF.

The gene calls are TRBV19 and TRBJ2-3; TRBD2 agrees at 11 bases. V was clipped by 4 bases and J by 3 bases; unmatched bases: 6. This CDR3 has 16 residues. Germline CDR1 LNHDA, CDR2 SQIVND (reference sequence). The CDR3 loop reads CASSRRLAGKTDTQYF. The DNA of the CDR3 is TGTGCCAGTAGTAGGAGACTAGCGGGGAAAACAGATACGCAGTATTTT. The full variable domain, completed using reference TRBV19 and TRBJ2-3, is DGGITQSPKYLFRKEGQNVTLSCEQNLNHDAMYWYRQDPGQGLRLIYYSQIVNDFQKGDIAEGYSVSREKKESFPLTVTSAQKNPTAFYLCASSRRLAGKTDTQYFGPGTRLTVL.

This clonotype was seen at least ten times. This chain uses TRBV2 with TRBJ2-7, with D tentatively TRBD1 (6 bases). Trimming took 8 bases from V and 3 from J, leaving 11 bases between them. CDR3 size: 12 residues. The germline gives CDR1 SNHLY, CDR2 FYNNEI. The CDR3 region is CASSSDSYEQYF. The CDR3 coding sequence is TGTGCCAGCTCCTCGGACAGCTACGAGCAGTACTTC.

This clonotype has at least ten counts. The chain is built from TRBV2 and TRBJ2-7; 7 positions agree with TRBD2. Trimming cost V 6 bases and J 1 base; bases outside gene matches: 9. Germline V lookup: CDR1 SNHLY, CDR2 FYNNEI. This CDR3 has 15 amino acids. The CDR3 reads CASSQAGTRSYEQYF. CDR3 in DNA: TGTGCCAGCAGCCAAGCGGGGACCCGATCCTACGAGCAGTACTTC.

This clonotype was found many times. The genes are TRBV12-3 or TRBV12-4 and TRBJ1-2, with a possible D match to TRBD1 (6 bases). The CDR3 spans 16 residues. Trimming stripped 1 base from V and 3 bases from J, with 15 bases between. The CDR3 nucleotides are TGTGCCAGCAGTTTAGAATGGAGGGGGAAGGACTATGGCTACACCTTC. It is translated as CASSLEWRGKDYGYTF.

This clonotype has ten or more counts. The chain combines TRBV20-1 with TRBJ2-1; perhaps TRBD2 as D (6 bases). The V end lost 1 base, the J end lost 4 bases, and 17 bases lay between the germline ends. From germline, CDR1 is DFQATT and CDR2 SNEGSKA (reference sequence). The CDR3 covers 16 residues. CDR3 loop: CSARVPSFGRYNEQFF. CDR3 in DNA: TGCAGTGCTAGAGTACCCTCTTTTGGGAGGTACAATGAGCAGTTCTTC.

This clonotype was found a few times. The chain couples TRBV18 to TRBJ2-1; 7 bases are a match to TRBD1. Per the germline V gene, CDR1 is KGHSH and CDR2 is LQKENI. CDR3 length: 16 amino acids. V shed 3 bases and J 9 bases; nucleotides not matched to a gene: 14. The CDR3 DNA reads TGTGCCAGCTCACCGTTCCGAGGGGGCGGACACAGTGAGCAGTTCTTC. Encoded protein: CASSPFRGGGHSEQFF. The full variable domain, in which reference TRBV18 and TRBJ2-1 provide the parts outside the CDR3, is NAGVMQNPRHLVRRRGQEARLRCSPMKGHSHVYWYRQLPEEGLKFMVYLQKENIIDESGMPKERFSAEFPKEGPSILRIQQVVRGDSAAYFCASSPFRGGGHSEQFFGPGTRLTVL.

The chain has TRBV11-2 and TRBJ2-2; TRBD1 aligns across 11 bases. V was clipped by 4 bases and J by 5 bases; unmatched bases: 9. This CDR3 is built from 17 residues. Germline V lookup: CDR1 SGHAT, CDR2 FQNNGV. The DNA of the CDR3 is TGTGCCAGCAGCTCGAGAAGGACAGGGGGCGGAACCGGGGAGCTGTTTTTT. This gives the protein CASSSRRTGGGTGELFF.

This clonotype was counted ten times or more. The CDR3 loop reads CASDRGGARADTQYF. CDR3 DNA sequence: TGCGCCAGCGACAGGGGCGGTGCTAGGGCAGATACGCAGTATTTT. The chain carries TRBV5-1 and TRBJ2-3; TRBD1 matches at 8 bases. V was clipped by 7 bases and J by 4 bases; unmatched bases: 11. This CDR3 region has 15 residues. Germline V gene sequence: CDR1 SGHRS, CDR2 YFSETQ. Using reference TRBV5-1 and TRBJ2-3 for the parts outside the CDR3, the full variable domain is KAGVTQTPRYLIKTRGQQVTLSCSPISGHRSVSWYQQTPGQGLQFLFEYFSETQRNKGNFPGRFSGRQFSNSRSEMNVSTLELGDSALYLCASDRGGARADTQYFGPGTRLTVL.

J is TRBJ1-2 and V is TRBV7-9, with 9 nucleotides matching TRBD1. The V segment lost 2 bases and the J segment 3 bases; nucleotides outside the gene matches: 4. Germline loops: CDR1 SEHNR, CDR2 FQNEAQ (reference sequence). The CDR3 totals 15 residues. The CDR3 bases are TGTGCCAGCAGCTTATGGACAGGGGCTGACTATGGCTACACCTTC. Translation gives CASSLWTGADYGYTF.

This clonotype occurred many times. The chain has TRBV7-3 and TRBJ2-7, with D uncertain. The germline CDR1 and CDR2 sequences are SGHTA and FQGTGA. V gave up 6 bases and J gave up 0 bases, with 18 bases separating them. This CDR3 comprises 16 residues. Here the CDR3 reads CASRAPTRSSSYEQYV. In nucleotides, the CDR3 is TGTGCCAGCAGAGCCCCGACAAGGTCTAGCTCCTACGAGCAGTACGTC.

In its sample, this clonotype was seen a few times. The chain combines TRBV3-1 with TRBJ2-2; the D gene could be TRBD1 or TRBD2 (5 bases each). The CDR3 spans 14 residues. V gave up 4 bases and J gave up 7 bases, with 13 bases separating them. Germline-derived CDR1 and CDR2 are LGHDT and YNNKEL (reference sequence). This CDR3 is CASSLSPGRGELFF. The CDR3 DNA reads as TGTGCCAGCAGCCTTAGCCCGGGACGCGGGGAGCTGTTTTTT.